This T cell receptor (beta chain) was retrieved from a study of blood T cells in healthy people across ages. Background on the study: Researchers report that template switching captured about one barcoded beta molecule per two T cells.

Looked up from germline, CDR1 is DFQATT and CDR2 is SNEGSKA (reference sequence). CDR3 length equals 11 residues. It was with a sample-barcoded 5' primer and a J-beta primer mix that a second PCR of roughly 7 to 12 cycles was run. TCRdb reprocessed the 5' RACE reads via MiXCR and lists one record per CDR3 protein. The top ten hold 0.65% to 0.75% of the sample, which has some 1,000,000 distinct CDR3 sequences, approximately 25% seen once. These data also formed part of another study, on T cells of mothers and their children.

The TCR originated in a girl aged 2 to 9 in good health. This chain connects TRBV20-1 to TRBJ2-5, with D perhaps TRBD1 or TRBD2 (5 bases each). TRBJ2-1 matches the DNA end more closely, so the J call is doubtful. The sample comprised blood. CDR3 region: CSASGTYKQFF. The CDR3 nucleotides read TGCAGTGCTAGCGGGACCTATAAGCAGTTCTTC.